Presented here are 22 T cell receptor beta chains from one specimen sequenced in a study of CD4+ T cells in melanoma. Here immunoSEQ multiplex PCR was the method, and the copy in TCRdb shows in-frame clones only, minus some. The data show about 10,000 clones, over 60% seen once. Sequences were obtained from cells from a culture (not recorded whether cultured in vitro). Receptors were obtained from a human donor with melanoma.

The chain is built from TRBV9 and TRBJ1-6; D is possibly TRBD1 (5 bases). Germline lookup yields CDR1 SGDLS and CDR2 YYNGEE. Deletions cut 3 bases from V and 9 bases from J, with 13 bases between. The CDR3 length is 14 residues. Here the CDR3 DNA reads TGTGCCAGCAGCGAAGGGACTACTAGTTCACCCCTCCACTTT. Translation gives CASSEGTTSSPLHF.

The chain employs TRBV9 and TRBJ2-3; D is uncertain. Germline loops: CDR1 SGDLS, CDR2 YYNGEE. V lost 5 bases to trimming and J lost 2 bases, with 18 bases between them. This CDR3 contains 16 residues. The CDR3 DNA reads as TGTGCCAGCAGGGGTCCCCTCGGCGGTCACACAGATACGCAGTATTTT. It is translated as CASRGPLGGHTDTQYF.

The V and J genes are TRBV20-1 and TRBJ2-1, with a tentative D call TRBD1 (5 bases). CDR3 length: 11 amino acids. With 5 bases removed from V and 6 bases from J, the gap between germline ends came to 8 bases. Germline V gene sequence: CDR1 DFQATT, CDR2 SNEGSKA (reference sequence). CDR3 nucleotides: TGCAGTGCTGGGCAGGGCAATGAGCAGTTCTTC. Protein product: CSAGQGNEQFF.

This rearrangement joins TRBV5-1 to TRBJ1-3; the D gene is possibly TRBD1 (6 bases). The V gene lost 4 bases and the J gene lost 2 bases, with 19 bases spanning the gap. Germline-derived CDR1 and CDR2 are SGHRS and YFSETQ. The CDR3 loop spans 17 amino acids. DNA of the CDR3: TGCGCCAGCAGCAAATCGTCAGGGGCTTTAGCTGGAAACACCATATATTTT. Translating gives CASSKSSGALAGNTIYF. Full variable domain (remainder filled in from reference TRBV5-1 and TRBJ1-3): KAGVTQTPRYLIKTRGQQVTLSCSPISGHRSVSWYQQTPGQGLQFLFEYFSETQRNKGNFPGRFSGRQFSNSRSEMNVSTLELGDSALYLCASSKSSGALAGNTIYFGEGSWLTVV.

The chain couples TRBV6-4 to TRBJ2-7; D gene unclear. CDR1 is MRHNA and CDR2 is SNTAGT in the germline V gene. The CDR3 consists of 16 residues. V shed 8 bases and J shed 5 bases, with 25 bases lying between them. CDR3 in amino acids: CASAPRYLQVTHEQYF. CDR3 bases: TGTGCCAGCGCTCCACGATACCTCCAGGTCACCCACGAGCAGTACTTC.

By share, this clone ranks as medium-sized (0.01 to 0.1%). V usage is TRBV20-1 and J usage is TRBJ1-1; D is ambiguous. Trimming removed 7 bases at V and 8 bases at J, with 8 bases between. CDR3 length equals 9 residues. Germline values: CDR1 DFQATT, CDR2 SNEGSKA (reference sequence). The CDR3, as DNA: TGCAGTGTCTCCCCCGAAGCTTTCTTT. Translation gives CSVSPEAFF.

This clone came up a few times. This chain uses TRBV10-3 with TRBJ1-1, with a tentative D call TRBD1 (5 bases). Germline CDR1 is ENHRY and CDR2 is SYGVKD. The V and J ends lost 6 bases and 4 bases respectively, with 15 bases between them. The CDR3 runs to 14 residues. In DNA form, the CDR3 reads TGTGCCATCAGCTCGGGGCTAGCCGGCACTGAAGCTTTCTTT. Amino acids: CAISSGLAGTEAFF.

The genes are TRBV19 and TRBJ1-3; D is uncertain. The CDR3 length is 14 residues. Germline V lookup: CDR1 LNHDA, CDR2 SQIVND (reference sequence). V was cut by 5 bases and J by 4 bases, with 12 bases left in between. For the CDR3, the DNA is TGTGCCAGTAGTCCCGTCGGTGCCGGAAACACCATATATTTT. Amino acid sequence: CASSPVGAGNTIYF.

This clone was seen once. The J gene is TRBJ2-7, the V gene TRBV7-8; D possibly corresponds to TRBD1 (6 bases). The V gene lost 5 bases and the J gene lost 0 bases, with 29 bases spanning the gap. Germline lookup yields CDR1 SGHVS and CDR2 FQNEAQ. The CDR3 spans 20 residues. CDR3 residues: CASSLNRGSWGPRSSYEQYF. The CDR3 DNA sequence: TGTGCCAGCAGCCTGAATAGGGGTTCATGGGGGCCCCGGAGCTCCTACGAGCAGTACTTC.

This clone has just one count. V is TRBV5-4 and J is TRBJ1-2; possibly TRBD1 for D (5 bases). The CDR3 is made up of 14 amino acids. V was trimmed by 2 bases and J by 2 bases, leaving 10 bases between them. CDR1 and CDR2 (germline): SGHNT, YYREEE (reference sequence). The CDR3 region has the DNA TGTGCCAGCAGCTTCCAGGGTGCGAACTATGGCTACACCTTC. Translation gives CASSFQGANYGYTF.

CDR3 bases: TGCGCCGGGTGGGACTATAATTCACCCCTCCACTTT. It translates to CAGWDYNSPLHF. The chain links TRBV10-1 to TRBJ1-6; D is ambiguous. This CDR3 contains 12 residues. The germline V and J ends were trimmed by 11 bases and 3 bases, with 8 bases remaining between them. Per germline, CDR1 WNHNN and CDR2 SYGVQD (reference sequence).

The V and J genes are TRBV27 and TRBJ2-3; 8 bases fit TRBD2. The trim removed 5 bases at V and 4 bases at J, leaving 11 bases unmatched. The CDR3 length is 16 residues. Germline values: CDR1 MNHEY, CDR2 SMNVEV (reference sequence). The CDR3 DNA is TGTGCCAGCAGTACCGCGGGACTAGTTAGGGCAGATACGCAGTATTTT. This gives the protein CASSTAGLVRADTQYF.

The chain employs TRBV19 and TRBJ2-6; possibly TRBD1 or TRBD2 for D (5 bases each). Germline CDR1 and CDR2: LNHDA and SQIVND (reference sequence). The germline V and J ends were trimmed by 7 bases and 4 bases, with 17 bases remaining between them. This CDR3 has 16 residues. The CDR3 reads CASNRRPGTGANVLTF. The CDR3, as DNA: TGTGCCAGTAATCGCCGCCCAGGGACGGGGGCCAACGTCCTGACTTTC.

The rearrangement joins TRBV19 to TRBJ2-2, with D perhaps matching TRBD1 or TRBD2 (5 bases each). Trimming stripped 6 bases from V and 1 base from J, with 18 bases between. Per the germline V gene, CDR1 is LNHDA and CDR2 is SQIVND (reference sequence). The CDR3 is 17 residues long. CDR3 DNA sequence: TGTGCCAGTAGGAAACCTCCGGGACGGATGAACACCGGGGAGCTGTTTTTT. It encodes CASRKPPGRMNTGELFF. Full variable domain (missing parts from reference TRBV19 and TRBJ2-2): DGGITQSPKYLFRKEGQNVTLSCEQNLNHDAMYWYRQDPGQGLRLIYYSQIVNDFQKGDIAEGYSVSREKKESFPLTVTSAQKNPTAFYLCASRKPPGRMNTGELFFGEGSRLTVL.

The J gene is TRBJ2-7, the V gene TRBV5-1; 7 positions match TRBD1. V shed 0 bases, J shed 8 bases, and the junction held 8 bases outside the gene matches. CDR1 is SGHRS, CDR2 YFSETQ, per germline. The CDR3 spans 14 residues. CDR3 region: CASSLATGPVKQYF. CDR3 DNA sequence: TGCGCCAGCAGCTTGGCGACAGGGCCAGTGAAGCAGTACTTC.

This clone appeared a few times. This chain joins TRBV5-4 and TRBJ2-7; D may be TRBD1 or TRBD2 (5 bases each). The V end was cut by 0 bases, the J end by 7 bases, with 14 bases between. Germline assignment: CDR1 SGHNT and CDR2 YYREEE (reference sequence). The CDR3 loop spans 14 amino acids. The DNA for the CDR3 is TGTGCCAGCAGCTTGGTAGACGGGGCGCGGGAGCAGTACTTC. Translated: CASSLVDGAREQYF.

The DNA for the CDR3 is TGTGCCAGCAGCCTGCTAGCCGGGGAGCTGTTTTTT. Translation gives CASSLLAGELFF. V usage is TRBV2 and J usage is TRBJ2-2; no reliable D call. CDR3 length equals 12 residues. V was trimmed by 6 bases and J by 6 bases, leaving 8 bases between them. Looked up from germline, CDR1 is SNHLY and CDR2 is FYNNEI.

Notes on this clone: One junction end disagrees with the germline gene, perhaps due to a read error. J is TRBJ2-5 and V is TRBV7-7; 10 bases fit TRBD1. Germline lookup yields CDR1 SSHAT and CDR2 FNYEAQ (reference sequence). The length of the CDR3 is 14 residues. DNA for the CDR3: TGTGCTAGCAGTTCCGGGACAGGGGAAGAGACCCAGTACTTC. Protein sequence: CASSSGTGEETQYF.

The chain joins TRBV18 to TRBJ2-1, with TRBD2 as a possible D gene (7 bases). From germline, CDR1 is KGHSH and CDR2 LQKENI. The CDR3 is 16 residues long. V lost 0 bases and J 0 bases, leaving 9 bases between the germline ends. The CDR3 DNA reads as TGTGCCAGCTCACCACCGGGAGGGGGCTCCTACAATGAGCAGTTCTTC. Amino acid sequence: CASSPPGGGSYNEQFF.

In this sample, this clone turned up once. The CDR3 loop is CASSKGQGLGNQPQHF. CDR3 in DNA: TGTGCCAGCAGTAAGGGACAGGGTTTGGGCAATCAGCCCCAGCATTTT. V gene TRBV5-6 combines with J gene TRBJ1-5; 9 bases line up with TRBD1. After removal of 5 bases from V and 2 bases from J, the junction contained 8 bases not matched to a gene. Per the germline V gene, CDR1 is SGHDT and CDR2 is YYEEEE. The CDR3 has 16 residues.

The V gene is TRBV30, the J gene TRBJ2-3; the match to TRBD2 covers 7 bases. The V and J ends lost 3 bases and 4 bases, in that order; junction bases with no gene match: 22. Germline V gene lookup returns CDR1 GTSNPN and CDR2 SVGIG (reference sequence). The CDR3 has 19 residues. The CDR3 DNA follows: TGTGCCTGGAGCTCTTACTACTCCGGGACTACGAGGGGTGCAGATACGCAGTATTTT. Protein: CAWSSYYSGTTRGADTQYF.

This clone is medium-sized in the sample. The rearrangement joins TRBV6-4 to TRBJ2-7; 12 nucleotides match TRBD1. Germline lookup yields CDR1 MRHNA and CDR2 SNTAGT. V was clipped by 9 bases and J by 5 bases; unmatched bases: 5. The CDR3 extends over 13 amino acids. Here the CDR3 reads CARPGQGANEQYF. In DNA form, the CDR3 reads TGTGCCAGACCGGGACAGGGGGCCAACGAGCAGTACTTC.